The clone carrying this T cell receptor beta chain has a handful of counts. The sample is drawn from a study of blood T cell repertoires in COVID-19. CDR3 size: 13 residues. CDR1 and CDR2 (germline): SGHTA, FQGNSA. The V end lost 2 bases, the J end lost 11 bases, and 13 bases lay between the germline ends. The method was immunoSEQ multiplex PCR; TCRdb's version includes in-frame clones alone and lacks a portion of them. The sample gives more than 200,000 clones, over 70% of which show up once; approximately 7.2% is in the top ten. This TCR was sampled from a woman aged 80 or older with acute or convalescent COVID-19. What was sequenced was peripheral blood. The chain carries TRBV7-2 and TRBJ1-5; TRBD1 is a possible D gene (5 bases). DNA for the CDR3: TGTGCCAGCAGCTTATCGATCAGGGAAGCCCAGCATTTT. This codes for CASSLSIREAQHF. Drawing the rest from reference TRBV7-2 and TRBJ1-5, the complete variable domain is GAGVSQSPSNKVTEKGKDVELRCDPISGHTALYWYRQSLGQGLEFLIYFQGNSAPDKSGLPSDRFSAERTGGSVSTLTIQRTQQEDSAVYLCASSLSIREAQHFGDGTRLSIL.